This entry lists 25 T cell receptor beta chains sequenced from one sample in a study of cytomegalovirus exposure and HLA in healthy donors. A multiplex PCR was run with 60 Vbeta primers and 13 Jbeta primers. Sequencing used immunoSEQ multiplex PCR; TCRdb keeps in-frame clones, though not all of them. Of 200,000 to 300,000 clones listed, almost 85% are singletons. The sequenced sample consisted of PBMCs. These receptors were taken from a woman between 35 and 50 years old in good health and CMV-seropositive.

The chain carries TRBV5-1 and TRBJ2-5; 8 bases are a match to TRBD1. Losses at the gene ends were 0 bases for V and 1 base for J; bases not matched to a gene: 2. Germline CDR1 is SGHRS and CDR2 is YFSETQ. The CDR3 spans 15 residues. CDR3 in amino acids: CASSLAGTGQETQYF. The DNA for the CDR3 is TGCGCCAGCAGCTTGGCCGGGACAGGCCAAGAGACCCAGTACTTC. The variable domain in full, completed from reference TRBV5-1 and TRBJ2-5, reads KAGVTQTPRYLIKTRGQQVTLSCSPISGHRSVSWYQQTPGQGLQFLFEYFSETQRNKGNFPGRFSGRQFSNSRSEMNVSTLELGDSALYLCASSLAGTGQETQYFGPGTRLLVL.

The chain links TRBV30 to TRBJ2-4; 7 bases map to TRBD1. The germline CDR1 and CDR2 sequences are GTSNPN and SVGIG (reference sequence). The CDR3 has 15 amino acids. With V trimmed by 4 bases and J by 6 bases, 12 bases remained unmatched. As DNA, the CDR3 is TGTGCCTGGATGGCCCCGAGACAGGGCCTAAACATTCAGTACTTC. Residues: CAWMAPRQGLNIQYF.

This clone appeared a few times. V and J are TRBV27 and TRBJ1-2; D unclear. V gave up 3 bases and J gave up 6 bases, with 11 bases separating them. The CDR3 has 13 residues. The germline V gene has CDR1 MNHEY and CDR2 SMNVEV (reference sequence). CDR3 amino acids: CASSFYGQHGYTF. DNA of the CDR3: TGTGCCAGCAGTTTCTATGGGCAGCATGGCTACACCTTC.

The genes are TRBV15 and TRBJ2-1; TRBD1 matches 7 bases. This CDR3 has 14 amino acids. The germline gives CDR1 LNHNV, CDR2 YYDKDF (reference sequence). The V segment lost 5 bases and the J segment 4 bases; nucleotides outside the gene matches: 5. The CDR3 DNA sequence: TGTGCCACCAGCTTTTTACAGGGGTACAATGAGCAGTTCTTC. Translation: CATSFLQGYNEQFF.

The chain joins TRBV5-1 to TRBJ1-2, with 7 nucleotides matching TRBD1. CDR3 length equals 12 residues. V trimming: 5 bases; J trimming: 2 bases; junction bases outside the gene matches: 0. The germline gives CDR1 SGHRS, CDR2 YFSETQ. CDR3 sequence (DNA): TGCGCCAGCAGGACAGGGAACTATGGCTACACCTTC. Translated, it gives CASRTGNYGYTF.

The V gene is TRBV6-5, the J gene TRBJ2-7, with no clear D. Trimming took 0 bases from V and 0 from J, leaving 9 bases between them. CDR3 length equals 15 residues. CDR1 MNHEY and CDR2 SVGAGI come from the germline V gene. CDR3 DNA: TGTGCCAGCAGTTACTCCCATATGAGCTCCTACGAGCAGTACTTC. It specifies CASSYSHMSSYEQYF.

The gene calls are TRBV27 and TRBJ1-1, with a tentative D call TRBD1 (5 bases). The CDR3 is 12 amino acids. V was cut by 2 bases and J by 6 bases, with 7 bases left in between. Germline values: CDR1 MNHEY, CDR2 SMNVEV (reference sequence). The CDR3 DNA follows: TGTGCCAGCAGTTTAAGGGGTTCTGAAGCTTTCTTT. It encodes CASSLRGSEAFF.

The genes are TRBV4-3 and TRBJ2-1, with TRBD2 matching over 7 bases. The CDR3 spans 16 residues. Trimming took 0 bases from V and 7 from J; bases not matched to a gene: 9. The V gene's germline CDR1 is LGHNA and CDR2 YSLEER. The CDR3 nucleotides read TGCGCCAGCAGCCAAGATGTCCGGACTAGTGTTAATGAGCAGTTCTTC. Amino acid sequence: CASSQDVRTSVNEQFF.

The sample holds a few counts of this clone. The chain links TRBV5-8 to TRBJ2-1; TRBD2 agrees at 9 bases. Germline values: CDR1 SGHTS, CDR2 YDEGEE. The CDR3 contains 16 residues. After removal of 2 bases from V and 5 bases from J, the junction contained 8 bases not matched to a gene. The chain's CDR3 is CASSFGSSGGHNEQFF. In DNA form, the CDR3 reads TGTGCCAGCAGCTTTGGGAGTAGCGGGGGCCACAATGAGCAGTTCTTC.

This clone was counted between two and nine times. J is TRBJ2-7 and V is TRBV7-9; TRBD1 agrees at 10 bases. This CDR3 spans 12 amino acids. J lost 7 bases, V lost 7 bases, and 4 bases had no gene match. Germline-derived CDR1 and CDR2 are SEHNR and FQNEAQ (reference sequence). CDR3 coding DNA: TGTGCCAGCACCCGGGACAGGGGTGAGCAGTACTTC. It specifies CASTRDRGEQYF.

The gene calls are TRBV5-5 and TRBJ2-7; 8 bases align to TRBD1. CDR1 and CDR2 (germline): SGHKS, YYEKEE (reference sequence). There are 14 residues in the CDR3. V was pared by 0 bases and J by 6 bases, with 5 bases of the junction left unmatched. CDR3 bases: TGTGCCAGCAGCTTGGGACAGGGGAGTAGCGAGCAGTACTTC. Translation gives CASSLGQGSSEQYF.

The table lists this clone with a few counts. The CDR3 reads CASSPQGKEKLFF. CDR3 DNA: TGTGCCAGCAGCCCCCAGGGAAAGGAAAAACTGTTTTTT. The chain couples TRBV28 to TRBJ1-4; possibly TRBD1 for D (5 bases). CDR3 length: 13 amino acids. The V end was cut by 6 bases, the J end by 8 bases, with 13 bases between. Germline V lookup: CDR1 MDHEN, CDR2 SYDVKM.

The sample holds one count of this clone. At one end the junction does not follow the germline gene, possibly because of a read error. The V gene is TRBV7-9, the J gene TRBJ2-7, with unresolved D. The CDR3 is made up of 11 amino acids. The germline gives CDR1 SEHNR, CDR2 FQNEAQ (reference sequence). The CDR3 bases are TGTTCCAGCACATCGAGCGACGAGCAGTACTTC. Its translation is CSSTSSDEQYF.

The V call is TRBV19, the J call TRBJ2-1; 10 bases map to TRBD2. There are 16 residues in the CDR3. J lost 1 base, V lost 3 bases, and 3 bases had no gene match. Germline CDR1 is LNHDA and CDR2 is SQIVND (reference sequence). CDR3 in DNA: TGTGCCAGTAGTATGTCTAGCGGGAGTTCCTACAATGAGCAGTTCTTC. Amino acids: CASSMSSGSSYNEQFF.

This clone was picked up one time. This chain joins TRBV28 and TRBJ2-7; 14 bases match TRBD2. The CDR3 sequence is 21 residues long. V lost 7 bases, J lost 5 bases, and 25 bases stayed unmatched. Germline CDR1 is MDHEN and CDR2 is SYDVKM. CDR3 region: CASTGTGTSGSDFVWRDEQYF. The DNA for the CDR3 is TGTGCCAGCACCGGGACAGGGACTAGCGGGAGCGATTTTGTATGGAGGGACGAGCAGTACTTC.

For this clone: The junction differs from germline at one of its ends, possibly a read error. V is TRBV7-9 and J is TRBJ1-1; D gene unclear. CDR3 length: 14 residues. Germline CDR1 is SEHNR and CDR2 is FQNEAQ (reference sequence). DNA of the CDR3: TGTGCCCGCAGCCTCGGGGTTGAGAACACTGAAGCTTTCTTT. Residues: CARSLGVENTEAFF. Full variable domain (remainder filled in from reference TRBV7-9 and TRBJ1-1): DTGVSQNPRHKITKRGQNVTFRCDPISEHNRLYWYRQTLGQGPEFLTYFQNEAQLEKSRLLSDRFSAERPKGSFSTLEIQRTEQGDSAMYLCARSLGVENTEAFFGQGTRLTVV.

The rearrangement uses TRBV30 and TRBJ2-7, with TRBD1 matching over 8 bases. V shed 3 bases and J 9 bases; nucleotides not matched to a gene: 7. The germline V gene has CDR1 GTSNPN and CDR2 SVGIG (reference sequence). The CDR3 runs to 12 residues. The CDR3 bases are TGTGCCTGGAGCCTTGGACAGGGCGGGCAGTACTTC. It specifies CAWSLGQGGQYF. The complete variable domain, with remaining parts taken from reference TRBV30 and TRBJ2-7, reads SQTIHQWPATLVQPVGSPLSLECTVEGTSNPNLYWYRQAAGRGLQLLFYSVGIGQISSEVPQNLSASRPQDRQFILSSKKLLLSDSGFYLCAWSLGQGGQYFGPGTRLTVT.

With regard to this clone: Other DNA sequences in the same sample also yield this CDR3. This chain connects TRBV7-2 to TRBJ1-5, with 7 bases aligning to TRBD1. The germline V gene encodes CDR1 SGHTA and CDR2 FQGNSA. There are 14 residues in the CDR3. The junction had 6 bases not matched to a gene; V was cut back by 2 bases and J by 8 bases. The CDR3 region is CASSLNPGQKPQHF. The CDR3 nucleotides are TGTGCCAGCAGCTTAAACCCGGGACAGAAGCCCCAGCATTTT.

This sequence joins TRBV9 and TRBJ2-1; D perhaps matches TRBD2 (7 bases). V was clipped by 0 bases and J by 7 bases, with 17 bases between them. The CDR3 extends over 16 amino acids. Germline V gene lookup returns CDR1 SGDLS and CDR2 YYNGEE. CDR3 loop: CASSVVRGGARNEQFF. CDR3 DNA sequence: TGTGCCAGCAGCGTAGTTCGTGGGGGGGCGAGGAATGAGCAGTTCTTC.

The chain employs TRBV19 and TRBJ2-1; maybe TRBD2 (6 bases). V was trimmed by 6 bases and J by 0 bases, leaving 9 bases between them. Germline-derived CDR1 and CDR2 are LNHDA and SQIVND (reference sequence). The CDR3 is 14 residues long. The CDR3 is CASSFSGSYNEQFF. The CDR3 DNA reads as TGTGCCAGTAGCTTTAGCGGCTCCTACAATGAGCAGTTCTTC.

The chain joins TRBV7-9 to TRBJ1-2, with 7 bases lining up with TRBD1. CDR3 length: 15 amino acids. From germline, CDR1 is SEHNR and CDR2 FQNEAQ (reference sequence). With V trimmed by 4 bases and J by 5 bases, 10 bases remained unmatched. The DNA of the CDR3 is TGTGCCAGCAGCTCACTAGACAGGGTGGTATATGGCTACACCTTC. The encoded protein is CASSSLDRVVYGYTF.

In DNA form, the CDR3 reads TGTGCCAGCAGTTTAGGAGCGGGAGGGTATTCTTACGAGCAGTACTTC. Amino acid sequence: CASSLGAGGYSYEQYF. The rearrangement uses TRBV27 and TRBJ2-7; 10 nucleotides match TRBD2. J was trimmed by 4 bases and V by 2 bases; bases with no gene match: 8. CDR3 size: 16 residues. Per germline, CDR1 MNHEY and CDR2 SMNVEV (reference sequence).

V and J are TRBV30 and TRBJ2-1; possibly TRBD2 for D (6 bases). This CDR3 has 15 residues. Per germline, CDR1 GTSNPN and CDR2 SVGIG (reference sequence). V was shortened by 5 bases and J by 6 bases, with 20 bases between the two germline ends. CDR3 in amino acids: CAWSQGAGRGNEQFF. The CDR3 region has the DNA TGTGCCTGGTCGCAGGGCGCGGGGCGGGGCAATGAGCAGTTCTTC.

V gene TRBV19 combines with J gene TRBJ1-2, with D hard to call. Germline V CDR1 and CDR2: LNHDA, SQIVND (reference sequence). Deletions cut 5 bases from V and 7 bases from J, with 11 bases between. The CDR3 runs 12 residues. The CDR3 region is CASSPQQFGYTF. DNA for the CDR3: TGTGCCAGTAGTCCTCAACAATTTGGCTACACCTTC. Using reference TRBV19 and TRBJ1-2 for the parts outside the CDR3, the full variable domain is DGGITQSPKYLFRKEGQNVTLSCEQNLNHDAMYWYRQDPGQGLRLIYYSQIVNDFQKGDIAEGYSVSREKKESFPLTVTSAQKNPTAFYLCASSPQQFGYTFGSGTRLTVV.

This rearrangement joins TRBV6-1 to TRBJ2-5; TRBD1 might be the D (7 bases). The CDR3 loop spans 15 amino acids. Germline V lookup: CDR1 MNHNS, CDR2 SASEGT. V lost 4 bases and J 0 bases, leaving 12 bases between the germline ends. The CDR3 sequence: CASSGAGGYQETQYF. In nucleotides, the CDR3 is TGTGCCAGCAGTGGGGCAGGGGGGTACCAAGAGACCCAGTACTTC.